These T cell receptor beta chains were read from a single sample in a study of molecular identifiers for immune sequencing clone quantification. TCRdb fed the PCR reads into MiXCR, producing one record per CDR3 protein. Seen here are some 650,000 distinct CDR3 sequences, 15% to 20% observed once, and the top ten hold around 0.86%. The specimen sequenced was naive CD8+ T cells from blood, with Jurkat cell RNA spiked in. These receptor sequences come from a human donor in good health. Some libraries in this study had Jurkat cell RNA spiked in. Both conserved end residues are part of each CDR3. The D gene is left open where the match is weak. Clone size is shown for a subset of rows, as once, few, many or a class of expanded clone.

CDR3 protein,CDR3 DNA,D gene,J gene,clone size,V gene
CASSPTSPEIYQETQYF,TGTGCCAGCAGCCCGACCTCGCCGGAAATCTACCAAGAGACCCAGTACTTC,.,TRBJ2-5,many,TRBV9
CSVSPGLQRPFF,TGCAGCGTTTCACCGGGACTCCAGAGGCCGTTCTTC,.,TRBJ2-1,many,TRBV29-1
CASSFSGGGAYEQYF,TGTGCCAGCAGTTTTAGCGGGGGGGGGGCCTACGAGCAGTACTTC,TRBD2,TRBJ2-7,many,TRBV7-2
CASSPPDSVREQYF,TGTGCCAGCAGCCCCCCTGATAGCGTACGCGAGCAGTACTTC,.,TRBJ2-7,.,TRBV4-2
CASSVGKGDQPQHF,TGTGCCAGCAGCGTAGGAAAGGGGGATCAGCCCCAGCATTTT,.,TRBJ1-5,.,TRBV9
CASSFPRQGLETQYF,TGTGCCAGCAGCTTCCCTAGACAGGGGTTGGAGACCCAGTACTTC,TRBD1,TRBJ2-5,many,TRBV7-9
CASSLDGPSGLVLGYTF,TGTGCCAGCAGCTTAGACGGACCATCTGGGCTAGTGCTCGGCTACACCTTC,.,TRBJ1-2,many,TRBV11-2
CASSSSTGMNTEAFF,TGTGCCAGCAGCTCGTCGACAGGGATGAACACTGAAGCTTTCTTT,TRBD1,TRBJ1-1,many,TRBV7-9
CASSQGQTNTEAFF,TGCGCCAGCAGCCAAGGCCAGACGAACACTGAAGCTTTCTTT,.,TRBJ1-1,many,TRBV4-3
CATSRDPRVSHEQYF,TGTGCCACCAGCAGAGATCCTCGGGTCAGTCACGAGCAGTACTTC,.,TRBJ2-7,.,TRBV15
CASSVWTVQSSGNTIYF,TGTGCCAGCAGCGTATGGACAGTTCAGAGCTCTGGAAACACCATATATTTT,.,TRBJ1-3,.,TRBV5-6
CASTPPGQVRPGNQPQHF,TGTGCCAGCACTCCCCCGGGGCAAGTCCGACCGGGCAATCAGCCCCAGCATTTT,.,TRBJ1-5,many,TRBV2
CSARQSSYNEQFF,TGCAGTGCTAGACAGTCCTCCTACAATGAGCAGTTCTTC,.,TRBJ2-1,few,TRBV20-1
CASKTADSFYGYTF,TGTGCCAGCAAGACAGCGGACAGCTTCTATGGCTACACCTTC,.,TRBJ1-2,.,TRBV6-2/TRBV6-3
CSARDAGSRLVNTGELSF,TGCAGTGCTAGAGACGCGGGCTCCCGACTAGTGAACACCGGGGAGCTGTCTTTT,.,TRBJ2-2,.,TRBV20-1
CASSPSGVAILGYTF,TGCGCCAGCAGCCCCTCAGGGGTAGCTATCCTAGGCTACACCTTC,.,TRBJ1-2,many,TRBV4-3
CASSVDREAADTQYF,TGTGCCAGCAGCGTAGACAGGGAGGCGGCAGATACGCAGTATTTT,.,TRBJ2-3,many,TRBV7-9
CASSSANEQFF,TGTGCCAGCAGTTCGGCCAATGAGCAGTTCTTC,.,TRBJ2-1,many,TRBV2
CASSPFGERDGYTF,TGTGCCAGCAGTCCCTTTGGGGAAAGGGACGGCTACACCTTC,.,TRBJ1-2,many,TRBV28
CSAHQTSTDTQYF,TGCAGTGCCCATCAGACTAGCACAGATACGCAGTATTTT,.,TRBJ2-3,many,TRBV20-1
CASSQDPMYEQYF,TGTGCCAGCAGCCAAGACCCAATGTACGAGCAGTACTTC,.,TRBJ2-7,many,TRBV4-2
CASSLVKPAGTYNSPLHF,TGTGCCAGCAGCTTAGTTAAGCCAGCCGGGACGTATAATTCACCCCTCCACTTT,.,TRBJ1-6,few,TRBV11-2
CASSSPGTGVNEQYF,TGTGCCAGCAGTTCTCCCGGGACAGGGGTCAACGAGCAGTACTTC,TRBD1,TRBJ2-7,few,TRBV6-5
CAWSIQGNEKLFF,TGTGCCTGGAGTATACAAGGGAATGAAAAACTGTTTTTT,.,TRBJ1-4,.,TRBV30
CASTVWDANNEQFF,TGTGCCAGCACCGTATGGGACGCCAACAATGAGCAGTTCTTC,.,TRBJ2-1,.,TRBV9
CASSLSLAGGYNEQFF,TGTGCCAGCAGCTTATCATTAGCGGGGGGGTACAATGAGCAGTTCTTC,TRBD2,TRBJ2-1,many,TRBV7-2
CASSPFLGGNTDTQYF,TGTGCCAGCAGCCCCTTTTTGGGGGGGAACACAGATACGCAGTATTTT,TRBD2,TRBJ2-3,few,TRBV7-2
CASSDMVYEQYF,TGTGCCAGCAGTGACATGGTTTACGAGCAGTACTTC,.,TRBJ2-7,.,TRBV2
CASSLGPLGQETQYF,TGTGCCAGCAGTTTAGGTCCCTTGGGGCAAGAGACCCAGTACTTC,.,TRBJ2-5,many,TRBV27
CASSLSWPYTDTQYF,TGTGCCAGCAGTTTATCTTGGCCTTACACAGATACGCAGTATTTT,.,TRBJ2-3,many,TRBV27
CAWSVGGRNEQYF,TGTGCCTGGAGTGTAGGAGGAAGGAACGAGCAGTACTTC,.,TRBJ2-7,.,TRBV30
CASSLGRSMNTEAFF,TGTGCCAGCAGCTTAGGGAGGTCTATGAACACTGAAGCTTTCTTT,.,TRBJ1-1,many,TRBV11-2
CASSILENTEAFF,TGTGCCAGTAGTATCCTGGAGAACACTGAAGCTTTCTTT,.,TRBJ1-1,many,TRBV19
CASSMGETQYF,TGTGCCAGTAGTATGGGAGAGACCCAGTACTTC,.,TRBJ2-5,.,TRBV19
CSASKVGSRNTEAFF,TGCAGTGCTAGCAAGGTTGGTTCCAGGAACACTGAAGCTTTCTTT,.,TRBJ1-1,many,TRBV20-1
CASSLEDSQNQPQHF,TGTGCCAGCAGTCTGGAGGACAGCCAAAATCAGCCCCAGCATTTT,.,TRBJ1-5,many,TRBV6-6
CSGTRDRGIYGQYF,TGCAGTGGTACCCGGGACAGGGGGATTTACGGGCAGTACTTC,TRBD1,TRBJ2-7,few,TRBV20-1